This T cell receptor (beta chain) was captured by sequencing in a study of blood T cell repertoires in COVID-19. On the study more broadly: Sites in the United States, Italy and Spain provided acute and convalescent COVID-19 samples. Sources were T cells, B-cell-depleted T cells, or PBMCs; the material itself was cDNA or gDNA.

Some clones are missing from TCRdb's copy, which holds only in-frame ones; the method was immunoSEQ multiplex PCR. This table holds 150,000 to 200,000 clones, approximately 81% found once. V was trimmed by 4 bases and J by 1 base, leaving 11 bases between them. Germline V gives CDR1 SGHKS, CDR2 YYEKEE (reference sequence). The CDR3 runs 14 residues. The table lists this clone with a few counts. Seattle patients were enrolled while actively infected and followed longitudinally. Source material: peripheral blood. The chain couples TRBV5-5 to TRBJ1-2, with D tentatively TRBD1 (5 bases). The sequence was obtained from a woman in her seventies with COVID-19, enrolled during active disease. The CDR3 coding sequence is TGTGCCAGCAGCCAGACAGCTAATAACTATGGCTACACCTTC. Translated: CASSQTANNYGYTF.